Shown below are 16 T cell receptor beta chains from a single sample sequenced in a study of CD8+ T cells in alopecia areata. Extracted RNA was reverse transcribed into cDNA, the sequencing template. The protocol was immunoSEQ multiplex PCR, while the TCRdb copy is restricted to in-frame clones and leaves out a portion. The sample contains 110,000 to 150,000 clones, roughly 54% of which appear only once. Treatment denoted: oral pan-JAK inhibitor, 5-10 mg twice daily. The sequencing here drew on CD8+ T cells sorted from blood, taken at week 4, from a patient treated with tofacitinib. The receptors derive from a human donor with alopecia areata.

This chain uses TRBV27 with TRBJ1-3; no firm D call. The CDR3 is made up of 13 amino acids. CDR1 is MNHEY, CDR2 SMNVEV, per germline (reference sequence). V was pared by 6 bases and J by 4 bases, with 10 bases between. CDR3 coding DNA: TGTGCCAGCAGCCCGGTGGGAGGAAACACCATATATTTT. This sequence encodes CASSPVGGNTIYF.

The chain recombines TRBV4-1 with TRBJ2-7, with D tentatively TRBD1 (6 bases). Trimming took off 1 base at V and 6 bases at J, with 10 bases between the two ends. This CDR3 is 13 amino acids long. CDR1 is MGHRA and CDR2 is YSYEKL in the germline V gene. CDR3 in amino acids: CASSQVPGVEQYF. DNA for the CDR3: TGCGCCAGCAGCCAAGTTCCAGGGGTCGAGCAGTACTTC.

The V call is TRBV5-6, the J call TRBJ2-2; D is unclear. CDR1 and CDR2 (germline): SGHDT, YYEEEE. The CDR3 extends over 14 amino acids. Trimming pared 0 bases from V and 2 bases from J, leaving 5 bases between. The CDR3: CASSLDTNTGELFF. The DNA for the CDR3 is TGTGCCAGCAGCTTGGACACCAACACCGGGGAGCTGTTTTTT.

The chain employs TRBV4-2 and TRBJ1-4; the D is unclear. V was shortened by 0 bases and J by 6 bases, with 8 bases between the two germline ends. CDR1 and CDR2 from the germline V gene are LGHNA and YNFKEQ. The CDR3 is 14 residues long. CDR3 coding DNA: TGTGCCAGCAGCCAAGATGGGCCTTATGAAAAACTGTTTTTT. Encoded protein: CASSQDGPYEKLFF.

V is TRBV5-5 and J is TRBJ1-5, with 9 bases fitting TRBD1. The CDR3 is 15 residues long. J lost 9 bases, V lost 2 bases, and 9 bases had no gene match. Germline values: CDR1 SGHKS, CDR2 YYEKEE (reference sequence). CDR3 nucleotides: TGTGCCAGCAGCTTAAACAGGGGGCGGGAATGGCCCCAGCATTTT. This encodes CASSLNRGREWPQHF.

The chain is built from TRBV29-1 and TRBJ2-1; maybe TRBD2 (7 bases). The CDR3 consists of 13 residues. V was pared by 3 bases and J by 8 bases, with 14 bases between. Per the germline V gene, CDR1 is SQVTM and CDR2 is ANQGSEA. The chain's CDR3 is CSVEGGPFDEQFF. The CDR3 DNA reads TGCAGCGTTGAGGGGGGGCCGTTCGATGAGCAGTTCTTC.

This clone was recorded many times. The chain employs TRBV6-6 and TRBJ2-5; a weak D match, TRBD1 (6 bases). The CDR3 is 14 residues long. V lost 5 bases, J lost 4 bases, and 14 bases lay in between. The germline V gene has CDR1 MNHNY and CDR2 SVGAGI (reference sequence). The CDR3 sequence: CASSPGRRGETQYF. The CDR3 bases are TGTGCCAGCAGTCCCGGGCGCAGGGGAGAGACCCAGTACTTC.

The gene calls are TRBV27 and TRBJ2-7; D is uncertain. Trimming took off 4 bases at V and 2 bases at J, with 12 bases between the two ends. From germline, CDR1 is MNHEY and CDR2 SMNVEV (reference sequence). This CDR3 spans 14 amino acids. CDR3: CASSYSGPTYEQYF. For the CDR3, the DNA is TGTGCCAGCAGTTACTCCGGACCCACCTACGAGCAGTACTTC.

This clone has just a few counts. The chain links TRBV5-6 to TRBJ2-1; a weak D match, TRBD2 (6 bases). Germline values: CDR1 SGHDT, CDR2 YYEEEE. The CDR3 has 13 residues. The V end lost 3 bases, the J end lost 12 bases, and 16 bases lay between the germline ends. The CDR3, as DNA: TGTGCCAGCAGCTGGGGACTGGACCAGGCGCAGTTCTTC. This gives the protein CASSWGLDQAQFF.

This clone was detected only a few times. The chain employs TRBV29-1 and TRBJ2-4, with D unresolved. There are 11 residues in the CDR3. V was pared by 0 bases and J by 7 bases, with 4 bases between. Germline V gene data show CDR1 as SQVTM and CDR2 as ANQGSEA. The CDR3 region has the DNA TGCAGCGTTGAAGATAGGAACATTCAGTACTTC. This gives the protein CSVEDRNIQYF.

V is TRBV2 and J is TRBJ2-7; D is unresolved. Germline V gene lookup returns CDR1 SNHLY and CDR2 FYNNEI. Trimming stripped 8 bases from V and 0 bases from J, with 17 bases between. CDR3 length equals 15 residues. The CDR3 protein is CASLTLGTSSYEQYF. The CDR3 region has the DNA TGTGCCAGCTTGACATTGGGTACCAGCTCCTACGAGCAGTACTTC.

This chain links TRBV2 with TRBJ2-6; D not certain. The CDR3 extends over 15 amino acids. The germline V gene encodes CDR1 SNHLY and CDR2 FYNNEI. V shed 0 bases and J shed 0 bases, with 3 bases lying between them. The CDR3 region has the DNA TGTGCCAGCAGTGAAGCGCTCTCTGGGGCCAACGTCCTGACTTTC. Residues: CASSEALSGANVLTF.

A remark on this clone: The junction does not match germline at one end; this may be a read error. The chain carries TRBV7-7 and TRBJ2-5; possibly TRBD1 or TRBD2 for D (5 bases each). CDR1 SSHAT and CDR2 FNYEAQ come from the germline V gene (reference sequence). The CDR3 has 14 amino acids. The CDR3 bases are TGTGCTAGCAGCTTATCTGTGGGGGAGGAGACCCAGTACTTC. Encoded protein: CASSLSVGEETQYF.

The rearrangement uses TRBV5-6 and TRBJ1-2; D gene unclear. The CDR3 is made up of 15 amino acids. Per germline, CDR1 SGHDT and CDR2 YYEEEE. The V gene lost 1 base and the J gene lost 3 bases, with 13 bases spanning the gap. The DNA for the CDR3 is TGTGCCAGCAGCTTGCCGACGTCTTCTCACTATGGCTACACCTTC. As protein: CASSLPTSSHYGYTF.

This clone was observed a handful of times. The J gene is TRBJ1-2, the V gene TRBV27; 9 nucleotides line up with TRBD1. Germline CDR1 and CDR2: MNHEY and SMNVEV (reference sequence). The CDR3 sequence is 13 residues long. J was trimmed by 8 bases and V by 6 bases; bases with no gene match: 7. The CDR3: CASSRDREEGYTF. In DNA, the CDR3 is TGTGCCAGCAGCCGGGACAGGGAAGAAGGCTACACCTTC.

This clone has more than one count but fewer than ten. The chain joins TRBV7-9 to TRBJ2-1, with D hard to call. The CDR3 is 13 residues long. Per germline, CDR1 SEHNR and CDR2 FQNEAQ (reference sequence). The ends were cut back, 3 bases at V and 6 bases at J, with 9 bases in the middle. DNA for the CDR3: TGTGCCAGCAGCTTCGTAGGTGGCAATGAGCAGTTCTTC. This translates into CASSFVGGNEQFF.